A selection of T cell receptor beta chains follows, all from one sample in a study of blood T cell repertoires in COVID-19. The protocol was immunoSEQ multiplex PCR, while the TCRdb copy is restricted to in-frame clones and leaves out a portion. Among roughly 290,000 clones listed, about 90% were seen once. Material for sequencing was PBMCs or T cells enriched from blood (not recorded which). These receptors were obtained from a woman aged 18-29 years with acute COVID-19. The CDR3 runs from the conserved cysteine through the conserved F or W. Fields, in order: D gene, V gene, clone size, J gene, CDR3 protein, CDR3 DNA. D genes are given only for firm matches. Size is omitted from some rows. Given values are once, few, many or a class for expanded clones.

D gene: -; V gene: TRBV2; clone size: -; J gene: TRBJ1-1; CDR3 protein: CASSEVPQIRVVSTEAFF; CDR3 DNA: TGTGCCAGCAGTGAAGTCCCACAAATTCGGGTTGTGAGCACTGAAGCTTTCTTT
D gene: -; V gene: TRBV7-8; clone size: few; J gene: TRBJ1-1; CDR3 protein: CASSLQNTEAFF; CDR3 DNA: TGTGCCAGCAGCTTACAGAACACTGAAGCTTTCTTT
D gene: TRBD2; V gene: TRBV7-2; clone size: once; J gene: TRBJ2-7; CDR3 protein: CASSPLAGGPYEQYF; CDR3 DNA: TGTGCCAGCAGTCCTCTAGCGGGAGGGCCCTACGAGCAGTACTTC
D gene: TRBD2; V gene: TRBV9; clone size: -; J gene: TRBJ2-7; CDR3 protein: CASSVATTSGSLYEQYF; CDR3 DNA: TGTGCCAGCAGCGTAGCTACAACTAGCGGGAGCCTCTACGAGCAGTACTTC
D gene: TRBD2; V gene: TRBV5-1; clone size: -; J gene: TRBJ2-2; CDR3 protein: CASIHGLAGVNTGELFF; CDR3 DNA: TGCGCCAGCATTCATGGACTAGCGGGAGTGAACACCGGGGAGCTGTTTTTT
D gene: -; V gene: TRBV29-1; clone size: -; J gene: TRBJ1-2; CDR3 protein: CSVRVDGYTF; CDR3 DNA: TGCAGCGTGAGGGTAGATGGCTACACCTTC
D gene: -; V gene: TRBV11-2; clone size: -; J gene: TRBJ2-1; CDR3 protein: CASSLDNRKGHRNEQFF; CDR3 DNA: TGTGCCAGCAGCTTAGATAATCGGAAGGGACACCGAAATGAGCAGTTCTTC
D gene: -; V gene: TRBV20-1; clone size: -; J gene: TRBJ1-2; CDR3 protein: CSATAGVGYTF; CDR3 DNA: TGCAGTGCCACGGCAGGGGTGGGCTACACCTTC
D gene: -; V gene: TRBV12-2; clone size: -; J gene: TRBJ2-1; CDR3 protein: CASRFSSGRAGVNNEQFF; CDR3 DNA: TGTGCAAGTCGCTTCTCTAGCGGGAGGGCCGGGGTCAACAATGAGCAGTTCTTC
D gene: TRBD1; V gene: TRBV12-5; clone size: -; J gene: TRBJ2-1; CDR3 protein: CASGLTTGGEFYVQFF; CDR3 DNA: TGTGCTAGTGGTTTGACCACAGGGGGCGAGTTTTACGTGCAGTTCTTC